This TCR beta chain comes out of a study of T cells in tuberculosis. TCRdb's table, derived via immunoSEQ multiplex PCR, lists solely in-frame clones and lacks some. The top ten clones hold 1.4% to 1.5% of a sample with about 50,000 clones, roughly 96% of them seen once. Time point of the sample: new active TB diagnosis, blood taken before or within 7 days of starting treatment. The CDR3 is 13 residues long. Germline CDR1 and CDR2: GTSNPN and SVGIG (reference sequence). Unmatched junction bases numbered 5, after V lost 2 bases and J lost 8 bases. The sequence derives from an adult with tuberculosis. This chain connects TRBV30 to TRBJ1-5; 8 nucleotides agree with TRBD1. This material consisted of PBMCs, taken at tuberculosis diagnosis. CDR3 nucleotide sequence: TGTGCCTGGAGTTTTGCAGGGGGCAAGCCCCAGCATTTT. Encoded protein: CAWSFAGGKPQHF.